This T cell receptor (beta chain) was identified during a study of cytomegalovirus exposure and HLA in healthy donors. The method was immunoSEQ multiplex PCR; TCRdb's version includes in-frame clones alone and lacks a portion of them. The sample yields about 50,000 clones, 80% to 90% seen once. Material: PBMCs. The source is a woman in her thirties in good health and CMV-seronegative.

Written as DNA, the CDR3 is TGTGCCAGCAGCTCGCCTCCCCGAGGCAAAAACATTCAGTACTTC. Amino acids: CASSSPPRGKNIQYF. The V gene is TRBV5-5, the J gene TRBJ2-4; no reliable D call. From germline, CDR1 is SGHKS and CDR2 YYEKEE (reference sequence). Trimming took off 3 bases at V and 3 bases at J, with 13 bases between the two ends. This CDR3 spans 15 amino acids.